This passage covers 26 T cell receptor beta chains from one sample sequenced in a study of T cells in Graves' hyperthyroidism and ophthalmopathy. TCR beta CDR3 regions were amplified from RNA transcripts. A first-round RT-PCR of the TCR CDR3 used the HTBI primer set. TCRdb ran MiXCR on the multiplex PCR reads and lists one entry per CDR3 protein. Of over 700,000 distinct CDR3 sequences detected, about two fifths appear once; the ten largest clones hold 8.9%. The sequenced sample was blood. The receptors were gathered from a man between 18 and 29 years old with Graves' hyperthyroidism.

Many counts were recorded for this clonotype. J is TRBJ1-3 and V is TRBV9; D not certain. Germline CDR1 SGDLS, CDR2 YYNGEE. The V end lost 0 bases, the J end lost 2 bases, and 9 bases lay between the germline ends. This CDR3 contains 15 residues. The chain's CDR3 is CASSVALRPGNTIYF. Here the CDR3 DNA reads TGTGCCAGCAGCGTAGCCCTTCGACCTGGAAACACCATATATTTT. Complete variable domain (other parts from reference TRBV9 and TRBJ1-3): DSGVTQTPKHLITATGQRVTLRCSPRSGDLSVYWYQQSLDQGLQFLIQYYNGEERAKGNILERFSAQQFPDLHSELNLSSLELGDSALYFCASSVALRPGNTIYFGEGSWLTVV.

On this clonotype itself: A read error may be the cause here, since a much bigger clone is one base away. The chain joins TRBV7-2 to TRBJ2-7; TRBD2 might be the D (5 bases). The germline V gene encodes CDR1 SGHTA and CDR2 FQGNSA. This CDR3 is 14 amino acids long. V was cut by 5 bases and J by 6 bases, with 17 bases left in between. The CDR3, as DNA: TGTGCCAGCAGCCCAGGATATGAGGGATTCGAGCAGTACTTC. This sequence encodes CASSPGYEGFEQYF.

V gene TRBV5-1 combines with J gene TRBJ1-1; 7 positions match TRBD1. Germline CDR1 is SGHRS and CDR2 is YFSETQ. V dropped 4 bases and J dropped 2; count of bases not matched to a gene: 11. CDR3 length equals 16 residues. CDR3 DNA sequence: TGCGCCAGCAGCCGAACTCTCCGACAGGGAAACACTGAAGCTTTCTTT. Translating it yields CASSRTLRQGNTEAFF.

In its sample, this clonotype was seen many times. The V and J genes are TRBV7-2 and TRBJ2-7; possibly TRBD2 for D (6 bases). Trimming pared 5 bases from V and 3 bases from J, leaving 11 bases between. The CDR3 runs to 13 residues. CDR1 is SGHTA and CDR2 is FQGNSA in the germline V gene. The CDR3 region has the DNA TGTGCCAGCAGCGTCGGGACTTTCTACGAGCAGTACTTC. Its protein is CASSVGTFYEQYF.

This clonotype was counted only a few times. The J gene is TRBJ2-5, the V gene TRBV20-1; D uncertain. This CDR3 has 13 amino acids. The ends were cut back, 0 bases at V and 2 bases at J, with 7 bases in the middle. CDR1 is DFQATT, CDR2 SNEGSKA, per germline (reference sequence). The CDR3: CSAREVFQETQYF. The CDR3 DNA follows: TGCAGTGCTAGAGAAGTGTTTCAAGAGACCCAGTACTTC.

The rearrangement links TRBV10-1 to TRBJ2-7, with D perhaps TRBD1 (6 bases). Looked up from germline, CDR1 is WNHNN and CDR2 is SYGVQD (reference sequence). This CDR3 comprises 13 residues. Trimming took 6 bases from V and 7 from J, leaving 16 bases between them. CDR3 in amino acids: CASSGTGSGEQYF. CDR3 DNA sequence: TGCGCCAGCAGCGGAACAGGGAGTGGGGAGCAGTACTTC.

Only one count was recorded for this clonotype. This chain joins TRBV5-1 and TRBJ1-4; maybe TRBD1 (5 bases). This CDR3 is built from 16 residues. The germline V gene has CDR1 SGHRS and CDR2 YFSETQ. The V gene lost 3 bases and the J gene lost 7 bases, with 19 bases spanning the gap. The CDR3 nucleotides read TGCGCCAGCAGCTCGGGGGGAGGGGATCCAAGTGAAAAACTGTTTTTT. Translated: CASSSGGGDPSEKLFF. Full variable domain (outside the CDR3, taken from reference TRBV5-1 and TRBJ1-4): KAGVTQTPRYLIKTRGQQVTLSCSPISGHRSVSWYQQTPGQGLQFLFEYFSETQRNKGNFPGRFSGRQFSNSRSEMNVSTLELGDSALYLCASSSGGGDPSEKLFFGSGTQLSVL.

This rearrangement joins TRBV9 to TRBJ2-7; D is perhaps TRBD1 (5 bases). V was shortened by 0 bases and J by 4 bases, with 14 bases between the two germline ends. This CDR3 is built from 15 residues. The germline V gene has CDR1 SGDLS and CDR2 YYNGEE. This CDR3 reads CASSVAPRVEYEQYF. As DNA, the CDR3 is TGTGCCAGCAGCGTAGCCCCCAGGGTGGAATACGAGCAGTACTTC.

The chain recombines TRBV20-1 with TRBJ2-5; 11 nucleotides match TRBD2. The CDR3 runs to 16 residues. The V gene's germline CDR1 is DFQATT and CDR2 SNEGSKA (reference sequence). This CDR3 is CYPAARIAGGPETQYF. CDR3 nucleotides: TGCTATCCTGCAGCCCGGATAGCGGGAGGGCCGGAGACCCAGTACTTC.

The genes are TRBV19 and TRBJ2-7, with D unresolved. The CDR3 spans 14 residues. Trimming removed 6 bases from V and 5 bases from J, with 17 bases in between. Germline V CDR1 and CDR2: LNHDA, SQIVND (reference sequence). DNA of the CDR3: TGTGCCAGTAGACATGGACGGTCCGTGGACGAGCAGTACTTC. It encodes CASRHGRSVDEQYF.

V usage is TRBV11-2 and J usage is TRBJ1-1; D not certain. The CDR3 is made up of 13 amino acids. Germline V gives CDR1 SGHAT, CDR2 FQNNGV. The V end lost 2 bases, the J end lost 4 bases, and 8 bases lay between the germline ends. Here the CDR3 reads CASSLILGTEAFF. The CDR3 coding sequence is TGTGCCAGCAGCTTAATCCTGGGCACTGAAGCTTTCTTT.

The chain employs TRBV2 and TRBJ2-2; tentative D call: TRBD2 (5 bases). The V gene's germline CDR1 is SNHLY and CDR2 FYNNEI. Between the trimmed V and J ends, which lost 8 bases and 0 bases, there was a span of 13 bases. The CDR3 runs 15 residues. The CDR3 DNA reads TGTGCCAGCTTAACGCGGGTCGCGAACACCGGGGAGCTGTTTTTT. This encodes CASLTRVANTGELFF.

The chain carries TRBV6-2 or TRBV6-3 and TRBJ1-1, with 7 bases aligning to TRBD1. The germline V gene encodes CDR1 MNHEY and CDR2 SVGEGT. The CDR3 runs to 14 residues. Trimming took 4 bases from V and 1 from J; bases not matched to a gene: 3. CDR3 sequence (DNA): TGTGCCAGCAGTTGGGACAGCCCGAACACTGAAGCTTTCTTT. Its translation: CASSWDSPNTEAFF.

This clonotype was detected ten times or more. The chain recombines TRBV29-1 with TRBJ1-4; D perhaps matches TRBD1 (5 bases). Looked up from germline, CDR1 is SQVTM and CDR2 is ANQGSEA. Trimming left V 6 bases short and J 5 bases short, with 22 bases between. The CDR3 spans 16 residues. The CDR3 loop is CSVLGTEPPVNEKLFF. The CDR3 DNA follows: TGCAGCGTGCTCGGGACCGAACCTCCGGTGAATGAAAAACTGTTTTTT.

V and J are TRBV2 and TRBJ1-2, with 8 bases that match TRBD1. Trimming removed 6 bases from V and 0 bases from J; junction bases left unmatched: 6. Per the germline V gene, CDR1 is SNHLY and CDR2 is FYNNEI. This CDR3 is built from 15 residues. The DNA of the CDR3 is TGTGCCAGCAGCATGGGGACAGGATCTAACTATGGCTACACCTTC. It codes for CASSMGTGSNYGYTF.

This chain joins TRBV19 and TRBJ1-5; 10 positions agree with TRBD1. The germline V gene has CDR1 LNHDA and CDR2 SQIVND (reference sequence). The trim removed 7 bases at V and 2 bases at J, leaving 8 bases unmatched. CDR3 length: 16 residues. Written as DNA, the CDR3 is TGTGCCAGTAAGTCGGACAGGGGGTTTGGCAATCAGCCCCAGCATTTT. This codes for CASKSDRGFGNQPQHF.

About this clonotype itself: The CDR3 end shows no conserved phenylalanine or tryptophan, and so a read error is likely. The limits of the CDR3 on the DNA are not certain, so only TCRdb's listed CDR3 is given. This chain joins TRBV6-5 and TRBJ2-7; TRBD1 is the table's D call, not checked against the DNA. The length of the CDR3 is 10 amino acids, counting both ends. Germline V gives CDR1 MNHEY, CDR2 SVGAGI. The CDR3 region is CASRTGQQNT.

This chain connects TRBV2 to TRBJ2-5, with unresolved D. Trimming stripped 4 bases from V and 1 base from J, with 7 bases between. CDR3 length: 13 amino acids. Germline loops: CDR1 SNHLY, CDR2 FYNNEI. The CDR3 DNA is TGTGCCAGCAGTGGTGGGATCCAAGAGACCCAGTACTTC. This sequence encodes CASSGGIQETQYF.

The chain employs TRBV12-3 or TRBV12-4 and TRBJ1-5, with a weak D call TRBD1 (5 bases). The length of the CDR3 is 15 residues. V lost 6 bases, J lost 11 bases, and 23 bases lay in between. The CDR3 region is CASSPPGGTKETQHF. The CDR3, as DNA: TGTGCCAGCAGCCCCCCGGGGGGGACTAAAGAGACCCAGCATTTT.

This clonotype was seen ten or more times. CDR3 region: CASSLARARNSPLHF. The DNA of the CDR3 is TGTGCCAGCAGCTTAGCCAGGGCTAGGAATTCACCCCTCCACTTT. The chain carries TRBV11-2 and TRBJ1-6, with D tentatively TRBD1 (5 bases). The germline V gene encodes CDR1 SGHAT and CDR2 FQNNGV. Trimming pared 1 base from V and 7 bases from J, leaving 11 bases between. This CDR3 comprises 15 residues.

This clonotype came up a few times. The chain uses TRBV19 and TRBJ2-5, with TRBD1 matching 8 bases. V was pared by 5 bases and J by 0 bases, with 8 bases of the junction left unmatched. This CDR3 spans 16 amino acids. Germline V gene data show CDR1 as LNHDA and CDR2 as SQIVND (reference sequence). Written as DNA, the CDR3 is TGTGCCAGTAGTCTGGAGACAGGGGCGTACCAAGAGACCCAGTACTTC. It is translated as CASSLETGAYQETQYF.

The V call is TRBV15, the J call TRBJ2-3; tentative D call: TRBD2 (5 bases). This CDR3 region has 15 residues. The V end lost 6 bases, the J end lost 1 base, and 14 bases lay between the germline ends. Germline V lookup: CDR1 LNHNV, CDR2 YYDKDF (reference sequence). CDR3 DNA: TGTGCCACCAGTTCTACCCTTAGCGGCACAGATACGCAGTATTTT. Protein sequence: CATSSTLSGTDTQYF.

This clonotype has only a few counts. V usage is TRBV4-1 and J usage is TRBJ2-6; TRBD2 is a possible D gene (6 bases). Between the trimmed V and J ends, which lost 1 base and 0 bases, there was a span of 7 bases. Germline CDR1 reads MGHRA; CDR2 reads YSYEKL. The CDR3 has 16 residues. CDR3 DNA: TGCGCCAGCAGCCAAGCGGGGGTCTCTGGGGCCAACGTCCTGACTTTC. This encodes CASSQAGVSGANVLTF.

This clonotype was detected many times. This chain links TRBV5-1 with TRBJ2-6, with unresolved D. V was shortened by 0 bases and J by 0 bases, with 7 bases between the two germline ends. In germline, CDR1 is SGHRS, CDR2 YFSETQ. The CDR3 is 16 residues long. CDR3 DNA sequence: TGCGCCAGCAGCTTGGGACTCACCTCTGGGGCCAACGTCCTGACTTTC. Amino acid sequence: CASSLGLTSGANVLTF.

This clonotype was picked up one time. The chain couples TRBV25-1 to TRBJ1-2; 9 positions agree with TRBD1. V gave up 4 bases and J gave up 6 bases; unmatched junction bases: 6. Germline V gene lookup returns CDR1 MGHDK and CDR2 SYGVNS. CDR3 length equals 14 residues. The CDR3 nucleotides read TGTGCCAGCAGTGCGCCGGGACAGGGACATGGCTACACCTTC. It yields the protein CASSAPGQGHGYTF.

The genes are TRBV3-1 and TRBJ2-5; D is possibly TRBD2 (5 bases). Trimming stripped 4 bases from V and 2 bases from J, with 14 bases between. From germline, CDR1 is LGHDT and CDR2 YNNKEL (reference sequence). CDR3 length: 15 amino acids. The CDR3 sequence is CASSPMRTGQETQYF. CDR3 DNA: TGTGCCAGCAGCCCGATGAGGACTGGACAAGAGACCCAGTACTTC.